This note documents a single T cell receptor beta chain sequence. This specimen comes from a study of blood T cell repertoires in COVID-19. Study as a whole: PBMCs, B-cell-depleted T cells, or T cells provided the cDNA or gDNA that made up the material.

As originally analysed: Counts of nucleated cells, estimated from reference gene primer amplification, were obtained. Generated by immunoSEQ multiplex PCR, the TCRdb table keeps only in-frame clones and is missing some. V, J and clone size reflect that table, while D and trimming were determined from the DNA. This sample has some 100,000 clones, with about 90% found just once. V lost 7 bases and J lost 2, with 17 bases in between. This CDR3 spans 15 amino acids. Germline CDR1 SNHLY, CDR2 FYNNEI. This TCR came from a man aged 50-60 years with acute or convalescent COVID-19. The rearrangement uses TRBV2 and TRBJ2-5, with a tentative D call TRBD1 (6 bases). The sequenced material came from peripheral blood. In nucleotides, the CDR3 is TGTGCCAGCAAGAGTAACGGCCAGGGGCAAGAGACCCAGTACTTC. This codes for CASKSNGQGQETQYF.